What follows are 25 T cell receptor beta chains derived from one specimen sequenced in a study of cytomegalovirus exposure and HLA in healthy donors. The PCR employed 60 Vbeta primers together with 13 Jbeta primers. The data were produced by immunoSEQ multiplex PCR, yet TCRdb's version contains in-frame clones alone and is incomplete. The sample contains under 150,000 clones, 70% to 80% of which appear only once. Sequencing was performed on PBMCs. The receptors stem from a female donor in good health and CMV-seronegative.

The J gene is TRBJ2-7, the V gene TRBV7-9, with 7 bases that match TRBD1. With 6 bases clipped from V and 5 bases from J, the junction kept 4 bases outside the gene matches. This CDR3 has 12 amino acids. From germline, CDR1 is SEHNR and CDR2 FQNEAQ (reference sequence). CDR3 sequence reads: CASRKGGNEQYF. The CDR3, as DNA: TGTGCCAGCAGGAAAGGGGGCAACGAGCAGTACTTC.

On this clone itself: Its ends do not fully match the called genes, so a read error is possible. The rearrangement uses TRBV7-7 and TRBJ2-1, with TRBD1 matching over 10 bases. The CDR3 extends over 15 amino acids. Looked up from germline, CDR1 is SSHAT and CDR2 is FNYEAQ (reference sequence). The CDR3 sequence: CASSLGQGVYNEQFF. CDR3 nucleotides: TGTGCTAGCAGCTTAGGACAGGGGGTCTACAATGAGCAGTTCTTC.

This clone occurred once. This rearrangement joins TRBV7-2 to TRBJ2-5; D is uncertain. Germline CDR1 is SGHTA and CDR2 is FQGNSA. V shed 1 base and J shed 0 bases, with 6 bases lying between them. This CDR3 contains 14 residues. The CDR3 DNA is TGTGCCAGCAGCTTAGGCCTACACCAAGAGACCCAGTACTTC. This sequence encodes CASSLGLHQETQYF.

The V gene is TRBV7-2, the J gene TRBJ2-3, with 9 positions matching TRBD2. This CDR3 contains 15 residues. The germline CDR1 and CDR2 sequences are SGHTA and FQGNSA. Trimming took 2 bases from V and 4 from J; bases not matched to a gene: 4. CDR3 DNA: TGTGCCAGCAGCTTAAGCGGGGGGCCAGCAGATACGCAGTATTTT. It codes for CASSLSGGPADTQYF.

This chain uses TRBV5-1 with TRBJ2-3, with 8 bases aligning to TRBD2. Trimming took 4 bases from V and 1 from J; bases not matched to a gene: 8. Germline V gene data show CDR1 as SGHRS and CDR2 as YFSETQ. This CDR3 spans 16 amino acids. The CDR3 sequence is CASSVEGREGTDTQYF. The CDR3 nucleotides are TGCGCCAGCAGCGTGGAGGGGCGGGAGGGCACAGATACGCAGTATTTT. Combining the CDR3 with reference TRBV5-1 and TRBJ2-3 gives the whole variable domain KAGVTQTPRYLIKTRGQQVTLSCSPISGHRSVSWYQQTPGQGLQFLFEYFSETQRNKGNFPGRFSGRQFSNSRSEMNVSTLELGDSALYLCASSVEGREGTDTQYFGPGTRLTVL.

The chain couples TRBV13 to TRBJ2-1, with 12 bases matching TRBD1. The CDR3 has 15 amino acids. The germline V gene has CDR1 PRHDT and CDR2 FYEKMQ (reference sequence). The V and J ends lost 4 bases and 10 bases, in that order; junction bases with no gene match: 8. CDR3 DNA sequence: TGTGCCAGCAGCTCCCGGGACAGGGGGCCGAAGGAGCAGTTCTTC. This encodes CASSSRDRGPKEQFF.

The sample holds a few counts of this clone. The chain employs TRBV6-5 and TRBJ1-3; no definite D call. Looked up from germline, CDR1 is MNHEY and CDR2 is SVGAGI. This CDR3 has 15 amino acids. The V and J ends lost 0 bases and 7 bases respectively, with 13 bases between them. The chain's CDR3 is CASSYSFREPNTIYF. The CDR3 DNA reads as TGTGCCAGCAGTTACTCGTTTAGGGAGCCGAACACCATATATTTT.

This chain uses TRBV5-4 with TRBJ2-7, with 7 bases aligning to TRBD2. This CDR3 is built from 16 residues. Germline values: CDR1 SGHNT, CDR2 YYREEE (reference sequence). V shed 0 bases, J shed 2 bases, and the junction held 8 bases outside the gene matches. DNA of the CDR3: TGTGCCAGCAGCTTGGGGGGGTCTAGCGGAACCTACGAGCAGTACTTC. Amino acid sequence: CASSLGGSSGTYEQYF.

This clone has a handful of counts. V and J are TRBV4-3 and TRBJ2-1; D might be TRBD2 (5 bases). Trimming took off 4 bases at V and 0 bases at J, with 13 bases between the two ends. CDR1 is LGHNA, CDR2 YSLEER, per germline. The CDR3 runs to 16 residues. The CDR3 reads CASSLRAASSYNEQFF. CDR3 bases: TGCGCCAGCAGCCTGAGAGCGGCAAGCTCCTACAATGAGCAGTTCTTC.

The chain combines TRBV28 with TRBJ1-2; 7 nucleotides align to TRBD1. The CDR3 totals 13 residues. CDR1 is MDHEN, CDR2 SYDVKM, per germline. J gave up 4 bases and V 7 bases, and 6 bases lay outside the gene matches. CDR3 amino acids: CASTIGGVYGYTF. CDR3 sequence (DNA): TGTGCCAGCACCATAGGGGGCGTCTATGGCTACACCTTC.

This chain links TRBV5-1 with TRBJ2-1; 7 bases are a match to TRBD2. CDR1 and CDR2 (germline): SGHRS, YFSETQ. The CDR3 spans 13 residues. V trimming: 4 bases; J trimming: 6 bases; junction bases outside the gene matches: 4. DNA for the CDR3: TGCGCCAGCAGCCCGAGACTAGCCAATGAGCAGTTCTTC. The encoded protein is CASSPRLANEQFF.

V is TRBV7-6 and J is TRBJ1-4; TRBD1 is a possible D gene (5 bases). The CDR3 consists of 16 residues. Germline-derived CDR1 and CDR2 are SGHVS and FNYEAQ. Between the trimmed V and J ends, which lost 3 bases and 7 bases, there was a span of 18 bases. The CDR3 DNA reads as TGTGCCAGCAGCTTTAGGAGGGCCAGGGAAGGTGAAAAACTGTTTTTT. Protein product: CASSFRRAREGEKLFF.

This clone has only one observation. This chain joins TRBV19 and TRBJ2-3; the match to TRBD2 covers 7 bases. CDR3 length: 14 amino acids. V gave up 6 bases and J gave up 0 bases; unmatched junction bases: 3. Germline-derived CDR1 and CDR2 are LNHDA and SQIVND (reference sequence). In DNA, the CDR3 is TGTGCCAGTAGCAGGGACTATAGCACAGATACGCAGTATTTT. Residues: CASSRDYSTDTQYF. Full variable domain (remainder filled in from reference TRBV19 and TRBJ2-3): DGGITQSPKYLFRKEGQNVTLSCEQNLNHDAMYWYRQDPGQGLRLIYYSQIVNDFQKGDIAEGYSVSREKKESFPLTVTSAQKNPTAFYLCASSRDYSTDTQYFGPGTRLTVL.

The rearrangement joins TRBV5-4 to TRBJ1-1; D might be TRBD1 (5 bases). The CDR3 has 13 amino acids. Germline lookup yields CDR1 SGHNT and CDR2 YYREEE (reference sequence). The V end lost 1 base, the J end lost 4 bases, and 8 bases lay between the germline ends. CDR3 in DNA: TGTGCCAGCAGCTTGAGGGGTGGCACTGAAGCTTTCTTT. As protein: CASSLRGGTEAFF.

The chain has TRBV7-3 and TRBJ1-3; the D is unclear. The germline V gene encodes CDR1 SGHTA and CDR2 FQGTGA. V lost 5 bases to trimming and J lost 10 bases, with 15 bases between them. The CDR3 length is 13 residues. For the CDR3, the DNA is TGTGCCAGCAGCCCCTCCGGTAGTGAGACCATATATTTT. It is translated as CASSPSGSETIYF.

As regards this clone: A far larger clone is only one base removed, so a read error is likely. Other nucleotide sequences in the sample specify the same CDR3. The chain couples TRBV7-9 to TRBJ1-5, with D tentatively TRBD1 (6 bases). The CDR3 sequence is 15 residues long. Trimming pared 5 bases from V and 7 bases from J, leaving 18 bases between. Germline V gene sequence: CDR1 SEHNR, CDR2 FQNEAQ (reference sequence). As DNA, the CDR3 is TGTGCCAGCAGCCAAGACTGGGGGCCCAGGCAGCCCCAGCATTTT. As protein: CASSQDWGPRQPQHF.

The chain links TRBV5-4 to TRBJ1-2, with a tentative D call TRBD1 (5 bases). This CDR3 contains 14 residues. Germline V gives CDR1 SGHNT, CDR2 YYREEE (reference sequence). Trimming took 3 bases from V and 4 from J, leaving 13 bases between them. As DNA, the CDR3 is TGTGCCAGCAGCTCTCCAGGGCTCTTCTATGGCTACACCTTC. It is translated as CASSSPGLFYGYTF.

This chain uses TRBV25-1 with TRBJ2-4, with TRBD2 as a possible D gene (7 bases). The V gene's germline CDR1 is MGHDK and CDR2 SYGVNS. The V end lost 5 bases, the J end lost 9 bases, and 17 bases lay between the germline ends. The CDR3 has 14 residues. Here the CDR3 reads CASSLTGGGGIQYF. Here the CDR3 DNA reads TGTGCCAGCAGTCTAACGGGGGGAGGGGGCATTCAGTACTTC. The variable domain in full, completed from reference TRBV25-1 and TRBJ2-4, reads EADIYQTPRYLVIGTGKKITLECSQTMGHDKMYWYQQDPGMELHLIHYSYGVNSTEKGDLSSESTVSRIRTEHFPLTLESARPSHTSQYLCASSLTGGGGIQYFGAGTRLSVL.

The rearrangement joins TRBV7-3 to TRBJ2-3, with a tentative D call TRBD2 (5 bases). The CDR3 runs 13 residues. V was shortened by 8 bases and J by 2 bases, with 11 bases between the two germline ends. Per germline, CDR1 SGHTA and CDR2 FQGTGA. CDR3 sequence reads: CASGEGSTDTQYF. The DNA for the CDR3 is TGTGCCAGCGGCGAGGGCTCCACAGATACGCAGTATTTT.

This sequence joins TRBV28 and TRBJ1-5; maybe TRBD1 (6 bases). The germline V gene has CDR1 MDHEN and CDR2 SYDVKM. The V gene lost 3 bases and the J gene lost 3 bases, with 12 bases spanning the gap. This CDR3 comprises 15 residues. The CDR3 DNA is TGTGCCAGCAGTTTCTTCCGGACAGTCAATCAGCCCCAGCATTTT. Translating it yields CASSFFRTVNQPQHF.

The gene calls are TRBV28 and TRBJ2-7; 12 bases map to TRBD2. Germline V lookup: CDR1 MDHEN, CDR2 SYDVKM. CDR3 length: 15 amino acids. The junction had 4 bases not matched to a gene; V was cut back by 5 bases and J by 2 bases. CDR3 bases: TGTGCCAGCAGTCTTTCTAGCGGGGGGGCCTACGAGCAGTACTTC. Translated: CASSLSSGGAYEQYF. Full variable domain (remainder filled in from reference TRBV28 and TRBJ2-7): DVKVTQSSRYLVKRTGEKVFLECVQDMDHENMFWYRQDPGLGLRLIYFSYDVKMKEKGDIPEGYSVSREKKERFSLILESASTNQTSMYLCASSLSSGGAYEQYFGPGTRLTVT.

The rearrangement joins TRBV15 to TRBJ1-2; D is unclear. Germline V lookup: CDR1 LNHNV, CDR2 YYDKDF (reference sequence). This CDR3 spans 16 amino acids. Trimming pared 0 bases from V and 5 bases from J, leaving 16 bases between. The CDR3 reads CATSRDRAAFVYGYTF. The DNA of the CDR3 is TGTGCCACCAGCAGAGATAGAGCCGCCTTTGTGTATGGCTACACCTTC.

The chain links TRBV27 to TRBJ2-3; 8 nucleotides align to TRBD2. The CDR3 runs 15 residues. Germline V gene data show CDR1 as MNHEY and CDR2 as SMNVEV (reference sequence). J gave up 2 bases and V 3 bases, and 4 bases lay outside the gene matches. The CDR3 DNA reads TGTGCCAGCAGTTTTCGGGGGGGCTACACAGATACGCAGTATTTT. The encoded protein is CASSFRGGYTDTQYF.

The chain recombines TRBV27 with TRBJ1-2; 7 nucleotides agree with TRBD1. CDR1 and CDR2 (germline): MNHEY, SMNVEV (reference sequence). V lost 8 bases to trimming and J lost 1 base; unmatched junction nucleotides: 10. This CDR3 has 15 residues. CDR3 residues: CASGPGTALNYGYTF. CDR3 DNA: TGTGCCAGCGGGCCCGGGACAGCCCTTAACTATGGCTACACCTTC.

This clone has a handful of counts. The rearrangement joins TRBV4-3 to TRBJ1-1; possible D gene TRBD1, 6 bases. The CDR3 spans 14 residues. The V end was cut by 1 base, the J end by 7 bases, with 13 bases between. Looked up from germline, CDR1 is LGHNA and CDR2 is YSLEER. Here the CDR3 reads CASSQADSRNEAFF. The CDR3 DNA sequence: TGCGCCAGCAGCCAAGCGGACAGTCGGAATGAAGCTTTCTTT.